Below are 23 T cell receptor beta chains sequenced from a single sample in a study of blood T cell repertoires in COVID-19. The assay was immunoSEQ multiplex PCR, and TCRdb's table has in-frame clones only and misses some. The sample holds some 250,000 clones, approximately 82% seen once. The sequenced sample was peripheral blood. The receptors originated from a man younger than 40 who had recovered from COVID-19.

The gene calls are TRBV4-1 and TRBJ2-5, with 13 bases identical to TRBD2. With 4 bases clipped from V and 5 bases from J, the junction kept 10 bases outside the gene matches. Per germline, CDR1 MGHRA and CDR2 YSYEKL. The CDR3 runs to 17 residues. CDR3 region: CASSPSFKTSGGETQYF. CDR3 nucleotides: TGCGCCAGCAGCCCATCCTTCAAGACTAGCGGGGGGGAGACCCAGTACTTC.

The DNA of the CDR3 is TGTGCCAGCAGCTTGGGGACAGGGGGTTCCTCCTACGAGCAGTACTTC. Translated, it gives CASSLGTGGSSYEQYF. This chain joins TRBV5-5 and TRBJ2-7; 10 nucleotides line up with TRBD1. The CDR3 spans 16 residues. Germline CDR1 and CDR2: SGHKS and YYEKEE (reference sequence). V dropped 0 bases and J dropped 0; count of bases not matched to a gene: 3.

In this sample, this clone turned up once. The CDR3 DNA reads TGTGCCAGCAGCTTGGGACCTAGCGGCAGAGAGACCCAGTACTTC. This translates into CASSLGPSGRETQYF. The gene calls are TRBV5-6 and TRBJ2-5; the match to TRBD2 covers 7 bases. Germline CDR1 is SGHDT and CDR2 is YYEEEE. The V gene end was trimmed by 0 bases and the J gene end by 4 bases; junction bases not matched to a gene: 6. CDR3 length equals 15 residues. The whole variable domain, filled in from reference TRBV5-6 and TRBJ2-5, reads DAGVTQSPTHLIKTRGQQVTLRCSPKSGHDTVSWYQQALGQGPQFIFQYYEEEERQRGNFPDRFSGHQFPNYSSELNVNALLLGDSALYLCASSLGPSGRETQYFGPGTRLLVL.

The chain carries TRBV7-9 and TRBJ2-3, with TRBD2 matching 7 bases. The CDR3 has 15 residues. CDR1 is SEHNR and CDR2 is FQNEAQ in the germline V gene (reference sequence). V lost 2 bases and J lost 0; bases outside the gene matches: 2. This chain's CDR3 is CASSLLRGSTDTQYF. The CDR3 DNA reads TGTGCCAGCAGCTTATTGCGGGGGAGCACAGATACGCAGTATTTT.

The V gene is TRBV10-3, the J gene TRBJ1-3, with D perhaps TRBD1 (5 bases). Trimming shortened V by 4 bases and J by 0 bases, and 10 bases separated the two germline ends. Germline V gene sequence: CDR1 ENHRY, CDR2 SYGVKD. The CDR3 loop spans 15 amino acids. The CDR3 coding sequence is TGTGCCATCAGTGTTAGCGGGGCCTCTGGAAACACCATATATTTT. Translating gives CAISVSGASGNTIYF.

Here the CDR3 DNA reads TGTGCCAGCACCCACAGCTCTGGAAACACCATATATTTT. This translates into CASTHSSGNTIYF. The rearrangement links TRBV28 to TRBJ1-3; D gene uncertain. The V and J ends lost 7 bases and 0 bases respectively, with 7 bases between them. Germline V gene data show CDR1 as MDHEN and CDR2 as SYDVKM. The CDR3 is 13 amino acids.

The V gene is TRBV2, the J gene TRBJ1-3; D call uncertain. V was cut by 3 bases and J by 4 bases, with 19 bases left in between. CDR3 length: 17 residues. Germline assignment: CDR1 SNHLY and CDR2 FYNNEI. The CDR3 DNA sequence: TGTGCCAGCAGTGAGCTCTGGTCGAGAGGTACCGGAAACACCATATATTTT. As protein: CASSELWSRGTGNTIYF.

The rearrangement joins TRBV18 to TRBJ1-1; no definite D call. Between the trimmed V and J ends, which lost 2 bases and 6 bases, there was a span of 10 bases. The CDR3 is made up of 13 amino acids. Germline V CDR1 and CDR2: KGHSH, LQKENI. The CDR3 loop reads CASSPIKEAEAFF. The CDR3 DNA reads as TGTGCCAGCTCACCAATAAAGGAGGCTGAAGCTTTCTTT.

The chain has TRBV5-1 and TRBJ2-7; tentatively, D is TRBD1 (6 bases). Germline lookup yields CDR1 SGHRS and CDR2 YFSETQ. The CDR3 spans 14 residues. The V gene lost 0 bases and the J gene lost 3 bases, with 10 bases spanning the gap. CDR3 amino acids: CASSLGDMSYEQYF. The CDR3 coding sequence is TGCGCCAGCAGCTTGGGGGACATGAGCTACGAGCAGTACTTC.

The chain links TRBV10-3 to TRBJ2-3, with 7 bases lining up with TRBD2. From germline, CDR1 is ENHRY and CDR2 SYGVKD. V shed 11 bases and J 0 bases; nucleotides not matched to a gene: 8. The length of the CDR3 is 14 residues. The CDR3 DNA is TGTGCCGCCCGGGGGGACCCTAGCACAGATACGCAGTATTTT. It translates to CAARGDPSTDTQYF.

The chain has TRBV29-1 and TRBJ2-5, with D possibly TRBD1 on 6 matching bases. The CDR3 covers 11 residues. V dropped 6 bases and J dropped 3 bases, with 8 bases sitting between them. Germline assignment: CDR1 SQVTM and CDR2 ANQGSEA. The CDR3 sequence: CSVRTEETQYF. Written as DNA, the CDR3 is TGCAGCGTGAGGACAGAAGAGACCCAGTACTTC.

This clone has more than one count but fewer than ten. The chain is built from TRBV2 and TRBJ1-2, with a tentative D call TRBD1 (5 bases). The CDR3 is 16 amino acids. V lost 2 bases, J lost 4 bases, and 17 bases lay in between. In germline, CDR1 is SNHLY, CDR2 FYNNEI. CDR3 sequence reads: CASSEQGGGIAYGYTF. CDR3 bases: TGTGCCAGCAGTGAACAGGGTGGTGGGATTGCCTATGGCTACACCTTC.

This chain links TRBV9 with TRBJ2-2; 9 positions agree with TRBD2. Germline assignment: CDR1 SGDLS and CDR2 YYNGEE. The CDR3 loop spans 15 amino acids. V was clipped by 5 bases and J by 4 bases; unmatched bases: 6. The CDR3 protein is CASSPAGGFTGELFF. The CDR3 DNA follows: TGTGCCAGCAGTCCTGCGGGGGGGTTCACCGGGGAGCTGTTTTTT.

The gene calls are TRBV2 and TRBJ1-1, with D unclear. The germline gives CDR1 SNHLY, CDR2 FYNNEI. Trimming removed 7 bases at V and 1 base at J, with 16 bases between. This CDR3 has 15 residues. CDR3 nucleotides: TGTGCCAGCATCGCGGTCTTTTCGGGGAACACTGAAGCTTTCTTT. Translated: CASIAVFSGNTEAFF.

This chain joins TRBV20-1 and TRBJ1-5, with no clear D. This CDR3 spans 15 amino acids. CDR1 and CDR2 from the germline V gene are DFQATT and SNEGSKA (reference sequence). The germline V and J ends were trimmed by 3 bases and 1 base, with 13 bases remaining between them. CDR3 bases: TGCAGTGCTAGTTATGCGGGAGCGAGCAATCAGCCCCAGCATTTT. Amino acids: CSASYAGASNQPQHF.

The chain recombines TRBV11-2 with TRBJ2-3; tentative D call: TRBD1 (5 bases). In germline, CDR1 is SGHAT, CDR2 FQNNGV. Trimming took off 2 bases at V and 5 bases at J, with 17 bases between the two ends. The CDR3 extends over 16 amino acids. CDR3: CASSLQPQGVLDTQYF. DNA for the CDR3: TGTGCCAGCAGCTTACAGCCGCAGGGTGTGCTAGATACGCAGTATTTT.

The rearrangement joins TRBV3-1 (or the pseudogene TRBV3-2) to TRBJ2-5, with 7 bases that match TRBD1. Germline trimming cut 2 bases from V and 5 bases from J; bases unmatched to any gene: 8. Germline loops: CDR1 LGHDT, CDR2 YNNKEL (reference sequence). This CDR3 has 15 amino acids. For the CDR3, the DNA is TGTGCCAGCAGCCAATATAGACAGGGCAGGGAGACCCAGTACTTC. Translated, it gives CASSQYRQGRETQYF.

V usage is TRBV7-8 and J usage is TRBJ1-4; no clear D. The V gene's germline CDR1 is SGHVS and CDR2 FQNEAQ. The CDR3 covers 15 residues. V was cut by 0 bases and J by 5 bases, with 10 bases left in between. The CDR3 sequence is CASSLAGQMNEKLFF. CDR3 coding DNA: TGTGCCAGCAGCTTAGCGGGCCAGATGAATGAAAAACTGTTTTTT.

The chain combines TRBV27 with TRBJ2-2, with D perhaps TRBD2 (6 bases). V lost 2 bases and J 6 bases, leaving 10 bases between the germline ends. The CDR3 length is 14 residues. Per germline, CDR1 MNHEY and CDR2 SMNVEV (reference sequence). This chain's CDR3 is CASSLTSGAGELFF. As DNA, the CDR3 is TGTGCCAGCAGTTTAACGTCGGGGGCCGGGGAGCTGTTTTTT.

The chain couples TRBV10-1 to TRBJ1-2; D is possibly TRBD1 (6 bases). The V end lost 6 bases, the J end lost 6 bases, and 14 bases lay between the germline ends. Germline V CDR1 and CDR2: WNHNN, SYGVQD (reference sequence). CDR3 length: 13 amino acids. The CDR3 loop is CASSSDRFHGYTF. The CDR3 DNA reads TGCGCCAGCAGCTCAGACAGGTTTCATGGCTACACCTTC.

The gene calls are TRBV5-6 and TRBJ2-7; the D gene is possibly TRBD2 (7 bases). V lost 2 bases to trimming and J lost 0 bases, with 9 bases between them. CDR3 length equals 14 residues. Germline V gene sequence: CDR1 SGHDT, CDR2 YYEEEE. Here the CDR3 reads CASSFRGGSYEQYF. The CDR3 bases are TGTGCCAGCAGCTTTAGGGGGGGCTCCTACGAGCAGTACTTC.

This clone was detected a few times. The CDR3 DNA reads TGTGCCAGACGACAGGGGTTCCAGCCCCAGCATTTT. Translated, it gives CARRQGFQPQHF. The J gene is TRBJ1-5, the V gene TRBV6-5, with 8 positions matching TRBD1. This CDR3 has 12 residues. Germline CDR1 and CDR2: MNHEY and SVGAGI. The J segment lost 7 bases and the V segment lost 9 bases, leaving 5 bases of the junction unmatched.

This chain connects TRBV11-2 to TRBJ1-2, with no clear D. Trimming took off 1 base at V and 8 bases at J, with 5 bases between the two ends. Per germline, CDR1 SGHAT and CDR2 FQNNGV. This CDR3 spans 11 amino acids. The CDR3 loop reads CASSLGQGYTF. The CDR3 nucleotides are TGTGCCAGCAGCTTAGGGCAGGGCTACACCTTC.